The clone carrying this T cell receptor beta chain was observed at least ten times. No antigen is known for it. This entry is derived from a study of T-cell reconstitution after alpha-beta-depleted transplantation in children. Study-level findings and limits: At day 60, the high TCRbeta diversity found in some patients originated from recipient T cells and thymic progenitors that had survived. There were reportedly several hundred expanded graft clones from which alpha-beta T cells came about two months after transplant. At one year after transplant, newly produced T cells mostly accounted for T-cell counts and diversity.

This sample's TCRbeta library carried unique molecular identifier barcodes. TCRdb itself ran the PCR reads through MiXCR, one entry per CDR3 protein. Here the sample spans hundreds of thousands of distinct CDR3 sequences, approximately 15% being singletons. The CDR3 runs 14 residues. V was pared by 0 bases and J by 4 bases, with 7 bases between. The input for sequencing was PBMCs, mostly from graft donor cells, taken 360 days after TCRalphabeta/CD19-depleted stem cell transplant. This TCR was sampled from a male patient younger than 18 who had a stem cell transplant for acute lymphoblastic leukemia, so the T cells may come from the graft donor. The chain couples TRBV12-3 or TRBV12-4 to TRBJ1-5; D gene unclear. The CDR3 region has the DNA TGTGCCAGCAGTTTAGCGGCAGGTAATCAGCCCCAGCATTTT. This translates into CASSLAAGNQPQHF.